This T cell receptor beta chain came from a study of shared clonotypes between healthy human individuals. In the CD4+ fraction, cells were divided into CD45RA+ naive and CD45RA-negative memory subsets. Trimming took 5 bases from V and 5 from J; bases not matched to a gene: 9. This CDR3 has 14 amino acids. Per the germline V gene, CDR1 is SGHRS and CDR2 is YFSETQ. Original handling: There were no quality scores in the junction-only immunoSEQ sequences, so filtering differed. This table comes from immunoSEQ multiplex PCR, and its TCRdb copy is limited to in-frame clones, with some not included. The DNA was the basis for D and trimming; V, J and clone size are from that table. In the table there are about 1.5 million clones, roughly 97% of which are singletons.

The chain uses TRBV5-1 and TRBJ2-5, with TRBD2 matching 7 bases. The sequencing input was naive CD4+ T cells sorted from blood. As for subset: CD45RA+ positively selected. The receptor comes from a man aged 25-45 years in good health. The CDR3 DNA is TGCGCCAGCAGTCAACCGGAGGGAGGGGAGACCCAGTACTTC. It encodes CASSQPEGGETQYF.